This T cell receptor (beta chain) originates from a study of blood T cell repertoires in COVID-19. Study at large: From T cells, B-cell-depleted T cells, or PBMCs came the material, which was cDNA or gDNA.

CDR1 SGHDT and CDR2 YYEEEE come from the germline V gene. The CDR3 covers 14 residues. The ends were cut back, 3 bases at V and 4 bases at J, with 11 bases in the middle. Method: immunoSEQ multiplex PCR; TCRdb's copy keeps in-frame clones and lacks some. The sample has some 42,000 clones; around nine tenths are singletons. Sequenced material: peripheral blood. This chain connects TRBV5-6 to TRBJ1-3; D is perhaps TRBD1 (6 bases). This TCR came from a human donor in a cohort sampled during active COVID-19. CDR3 amino acids: CASSWDNQGNTIYF. For the CDR3, the DNA is TGTGCCAGCAGCTGGGACAACCAAGGAAACACCATATATTTT.